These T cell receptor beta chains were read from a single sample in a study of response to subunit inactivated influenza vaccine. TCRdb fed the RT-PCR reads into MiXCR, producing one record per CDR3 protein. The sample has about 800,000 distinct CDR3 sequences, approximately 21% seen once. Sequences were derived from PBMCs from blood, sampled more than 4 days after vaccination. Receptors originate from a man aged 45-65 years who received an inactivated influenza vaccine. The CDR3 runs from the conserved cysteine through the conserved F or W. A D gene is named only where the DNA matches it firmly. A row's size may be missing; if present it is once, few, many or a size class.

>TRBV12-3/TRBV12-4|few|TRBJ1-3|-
CASSSRTPGNTIYF
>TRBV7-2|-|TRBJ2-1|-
CASTRSNEQFF
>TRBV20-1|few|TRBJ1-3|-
CSAREKWDRRGNTIYF
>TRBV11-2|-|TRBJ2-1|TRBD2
CASSWGGLAGAEPNEQFF
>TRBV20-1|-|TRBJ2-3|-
CSARVGSSDTQYF
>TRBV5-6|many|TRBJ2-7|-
CASSLEFYEQYF
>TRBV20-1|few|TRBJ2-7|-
CSATSGAESEQYF
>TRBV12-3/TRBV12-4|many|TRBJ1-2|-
CASSTQANYGYTF
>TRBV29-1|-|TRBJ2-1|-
CSVELVAPYNEQFF
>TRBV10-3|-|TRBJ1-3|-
CAISVGASGNTIYF
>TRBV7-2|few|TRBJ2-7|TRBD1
CASSLIPGQGYEQYF
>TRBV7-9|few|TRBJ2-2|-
CASSPVGLNTGELFF
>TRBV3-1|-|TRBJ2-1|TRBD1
CASSVRDSRQEQFF
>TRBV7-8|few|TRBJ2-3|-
CASSLVRYRGSSTDTQYF
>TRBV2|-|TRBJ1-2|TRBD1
CASSAGQAYLLTF
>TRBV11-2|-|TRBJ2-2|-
CASSLGTSLTGELFF
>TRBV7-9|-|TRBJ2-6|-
CASSLAFSGANVLTF
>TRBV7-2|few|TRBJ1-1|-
CASNFRANTEAFF
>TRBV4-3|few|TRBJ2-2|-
CASSQQGSGELFF
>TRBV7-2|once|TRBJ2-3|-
CASTILGARTDTQYF
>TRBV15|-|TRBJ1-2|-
CATSREAGDYGYTF
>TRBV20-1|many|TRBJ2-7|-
CSASPTSSYEQYF
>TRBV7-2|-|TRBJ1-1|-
CASSLAALPTEAFF
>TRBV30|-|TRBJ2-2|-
CAWSGVTGELFF
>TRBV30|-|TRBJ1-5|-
CAWSDGTSNQPQHF
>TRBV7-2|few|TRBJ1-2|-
CASSLAGLSNYGYTF
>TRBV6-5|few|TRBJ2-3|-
CASSYRWEVTDTQYF
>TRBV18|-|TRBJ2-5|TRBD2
CASSPTSGRQTQYF
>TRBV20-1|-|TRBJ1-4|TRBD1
CSASLGGQGILGEKLFF
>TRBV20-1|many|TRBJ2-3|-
CSAYNRVPDTQYF
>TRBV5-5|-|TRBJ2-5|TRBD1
CASSYPGTGGETQYF
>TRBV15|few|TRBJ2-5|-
CATSRDLGGGTQYF
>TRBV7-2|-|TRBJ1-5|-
CASSFGTLNQPQHF
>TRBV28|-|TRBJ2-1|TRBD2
CASELAGGHYNEQFF
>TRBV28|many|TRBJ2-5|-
CASSLALRGGTQYF
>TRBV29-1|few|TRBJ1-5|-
CSVVIGTNQPQHF
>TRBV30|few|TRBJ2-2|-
CAWQTVQGGELFF
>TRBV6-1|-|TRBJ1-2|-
CASRGLKPKYGYTF
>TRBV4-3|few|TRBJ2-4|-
CASSQGLSKNIQYF
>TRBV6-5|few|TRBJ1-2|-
CASSLDSDYGYTF
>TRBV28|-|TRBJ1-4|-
CASSLESYLGTNEKLFF
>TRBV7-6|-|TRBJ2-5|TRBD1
CASSLAARGGFETQYF
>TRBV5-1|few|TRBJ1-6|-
CASSWERAGPLHF
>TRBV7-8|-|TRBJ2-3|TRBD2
CASSFPGLPIEMQYF
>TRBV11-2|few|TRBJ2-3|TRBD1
CASSWTGPTDTQYF